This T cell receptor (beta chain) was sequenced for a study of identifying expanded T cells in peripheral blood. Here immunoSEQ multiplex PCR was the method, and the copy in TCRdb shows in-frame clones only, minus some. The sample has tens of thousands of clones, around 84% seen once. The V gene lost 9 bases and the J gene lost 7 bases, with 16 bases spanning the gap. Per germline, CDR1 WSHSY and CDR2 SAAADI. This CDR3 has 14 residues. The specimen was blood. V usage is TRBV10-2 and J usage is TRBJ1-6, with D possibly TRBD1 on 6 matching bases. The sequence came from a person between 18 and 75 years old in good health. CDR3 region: CASQPHRENSPLHF. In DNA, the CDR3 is TGCGCCAGTCAACCACACAGGGAAAATTCACCCCTCCACTTT.